The 23 T cell receptor beta chains reported below all come from one sample, sequenced in a study of cytomegalovirus exposure and HLA in healthy donors. PCR employed 60 Vbeta and 13 Jbeta primers. The protocol was immunoSEQ multiplex PCR, while the TCRdb copy is restricted to in-frame clones and leaves out a portion. The repertoire holds some 110,000 clones, around three fifths seen once, with more than 6.5% in the top ten. Sequencing was carried out using PBMCs. All receptors come from a woman between 35 and 50 years old in good health and CMV-seropositive.

The chain is built from TRBV5-1 and TRBJ2-3; 11 nucleotides agree with TRBD1. V was clipped by 3 bases and J by 5 bases; unmatched bases: 5. Germline CDR1 reads SGHRS; CDR2 reads YFSETQ. This CDR3 spans 15 amino acids. In nucleotides, the CDR3 is TGCGCCAGCAGCTCCCGGACAGGGGGCGAAGATACGCAGTATTTT. Translated, it gives CASSSRTGGEDTQYF. Full variable domain (outside the CDR3, taken from reference TRBV5-1 and TRBJ2-3): KAGVTQTPRYLIKTRGQQVTLSCSPISGHRSVSWYQQTPGQGLQFLFEYFSETQRNKGNFPGRFSGRQFSNSRSEMNVSTLELGDSALYLCASSSRTGGEDTQYFGPGTRLTVL.

The V call is TRBV5-1, the J call TRBJ1-1; 9 bases match TRBD1. After removal of 4 bases from V and 3 bases from J, the junction contained 4 bases not matched to a gene. From germline, CDR1 is SGHRS and CDR2 YFSETQ. This CDR3 is built from 14 residues. The CDR3 sequence is CASSKDRGDTEAFF. The DNA of the CDR3 is TGCGCCAGCAGCAAGGACAGGGGAGACACTGAAGCTTTCTTT.

V usage is TRBV12-5 and J usage is TRBJ1-1, with D tentatively TRBD1 (5 bases). This CDR3 region has 14 residues. Trimming left V 1 base short and J 8 bases short, with 14 bases between. Germline loops: CDR1 LGHNT, CDR2 FRNRAP. CDR3 sequence reads: CASGLGHGAREAFF. In nucleotides, the CDR3 is TGTGCTAGTGGTTTGGGCCATGGGGCACGAGAAGCTTTCTTT.

The chain carries TRBV6-1 and TRBJ2-7; possible D gene TRBD2, 5 bases. The CDR3 is made up of 12 amino acids. Per the germline V gene, CDR1 is MNHNS and CDR2 is SASEGT. Trimming cost V 8 bases and J 4 bases, with 12 bases left between them. CDR3 nucleotides: TGTGCCAGCGAGGGCGACCCGTACGAGCAGTACTTC. The encoded protein is CASEGDPYEQYF.

The V and J genes are TRBV27 and TRBJ2-1; D is ambiguous. Germline CDR1 and CDR2: MNHEY and SMNVEV (reference sequence). The CDR3 length is 13 residues. Trimming removed 2 bases from V and 4 bases from J, with 6 bases in between. This chain's CDR3 is CASSLGEYNEQFF. CDR3 nucleotide sequence: TGTGCCAGCAGTTTAGGAGAATACAATGAGCAGTTCTTC.

The chain joins TRBV28 to TRBJ2-7; D possibly corresponds to TRBD2 (6 bases). The CDR3 runs 17 residues. Germline assignment: CDR1 MDHEN and CDR2 SYDVKM. Trimming cost V 2 bases and J 0 bases, with 17 bases left between them. The CDR3 sequence: CASSLGGSSRSSYEQYF. In DNA, the CDR3 is TGTGCCAGCAGTTTAGGGGGGTCCAGTAGAAGCTCCTACGAGCAGTACTTC.

This clone was seen more than once but under ten times. This chain joins TRBV29-1 and TRBJ2-3; 7 bases line up with TRBD1. The CDR3 is 12 residues long. Germline V gene sequence: CDR1 SQVTM, CDR2 ANQGSEA. V trimming: 8 bases; J trimming: 1 base; junction bases outside the gene matches: 3. CDR3 amino acids: CSSQGGTDTQYF. The CDR3 bases are TGCAGCTCCCAGGGGGGCACAGATACGCAGTATTTT.

The V and J genes are TRBV4-2 and TRBJ1-2; TRBD1 agrees at 9 bases. The trim removed 4 bases at V and 6 bases at J, leaving 6 bases unmatched. The CDR3 length is 14 residues. Per the germline V gene, CDR1 is LGHNA and CDR2 is YNFKEQ. CDR3 coding DNA: TGTGCCAGCAGCCCTAAACAGGGGGCGGATGGCTACACCTTC. It translates to CASSPKQGADGYTF.

This clone was observed a few times. The chain recombines TRBV19 with TRBJ2-5; D may be TRBD2 (6 bases). The CDR3 covers 17 residues. Germline loops: CDR1 LNHDA, CDR2 SQIVND (reference sequence). V was clipped by 4 bases and J by 2 bases, with 20 bases between them. The CDR3 DNA is TGTGCCAGTAGTAAGGTTGGGGCGGGGCACACACAAGAGACCCAGTACTTC. Translating it yields CASSKVGAGHTQETQYF.

This chain connects TRBV6-1 to TRBJ1-4; a possible D gene is TRBD1 (5 bases). Deletions cut 7 bases from V and 8 bases from J, with 17 bases between. CDR1 is MNHNS, CDR2 SASEGT, per germline. CDR3 size: 14 residues. CDR3 residues: CASNMDTRPEKLFF. CDR3 coding DNA: TGTGCCAGCAATATGGACACCCGGCCGGAAAAACTGTTTTTT.

The rearrangement joins TRBV5-4 to TRBJ1-6; a possible D gene is TRBD1 (5 bases). Germline assignment: CDR1 SGHNT and CDR2 YYREEE (reference sequence). The CDR3 length is 15 residues. With 0 bases removed from V and 7 bases from J, the gap between germline ends came to 11 bases. CDR3 bases: TGTGCCAGCAGCTTGGATGGGGGAGGGAATTCACCCCTCCACTTT. Translated: CASSLDGGGNSPLHF.

The chain couples TRBV5-4 to TRBJ1-1; 7 positions agree with TRBD1. Germline trimming cut 7 bases from V and 5 bases from J; bases unmatched to any gene: 8. Germline-derived CDR1 and CDR2 are SGHNT and YYREEE (reference sequence). There are 13 residues in the CDR3. The CDR3 nucleotides are TGTGCCAGCGGGCAGGGGGGTGGTACTGAAGCTTTCTTT. This translates into CASGQGGGTEAFF.

The V call is TRBV27, the J call TRBJ1-2, with 7 positions matching TRBD1. There are 15 residues in the CDR3. Trimming removed 5 bases from V and 3 bases from J; junction bases left unmatched: 9. Germline values: CDR1 MNHEY, CDR2 SMNVEV (reference sequence). CDR3 in amino acids: CASSLYRGDDYGYTF. The CDR3 region has the DNA TGTGCCAGCAGTCTTTACAGGGGAGATGACTATGGCTACACCTTC.

In its sample, this clone was seen a few times. The gene calls are TRBV29-1 and TRBJ2-5, with 7 bases aligning to TRBD2. This CDR3 comprises 16 residues. Germline V gene data show CDR1 as SQVTM and CDR2 as ANQGSEA. J was trimmed by 1 base and V by 2 bases; bases with no gene match: 10. CDR3 loop: CSVERRLADLQETQYF. The CDR3 DNA reads as TGCAGCGTTGAAAGGAGGCTAGCGGACCTCCAAGAGACCCAGTACTTC.

This rearrangement joins TRBV19 to TRBJ1-1; tentative D call: TRBD1 (5 bases). The CDR3 sequence is 13 residues long. Trimming removed 5 bases from V and 7 bases from J, with 14 bases in between. Germline CDR1 and CDR2: LNHDA and SQIVND (reference sequence). Here the CDR3 reads CASSVNRHVEAFF. CDR3 sequence (DNA): TGTGCCAGTAGTGTAAACAGGCATGTTGAAGCTTTCTTT.

This chain links TRBV28 with TRBJ2-3; D remains unclear. The V gene's germline CDR1 is MDHEN and CDR2 SYDVKM. This CDR3 is built from 12 residues. The ends were cut back, 5 bases at V and 6 bases at J, with 9 bases in the middle. CDR3 loop: CASSIDSDTQYF. CDR3 DNA sequence: TGTGCCAGCAGTATAGACTCCGATACGCAGTATTTT.

The chain uses TRBV6-1 and TRBJ2-7, with 8 nucleotides matching TRBD1. CDR1 is MNHNS and CDR2 is SASEGT in the germline V gene. The CDR3 is 12 amino acids. With V trimmed by 6 bases and J by 6 bases, 4 bases remained unmatched. The CDR3 protein is CASRATGGEQYF. In DNA, the CDR3 is TGTGCCAGCAGGGCTACAGGGGGCGAGCAGTACTTC.

V and J are TRBV27 and TRBJ1-5; 7 bases fit TRBD1. The trim removed 6 bases at V and 3 bases at J, leaving 8 bases unmatched. This CDR3 spans 15 amino acids. Germline CDR1 and CDR2: MNHEY and SMNVEV (reference sequence). The CDR3 loop is CASRRGQVTNQPQHF. Written as DNA, the CDR3 is TGTGCCAGCAGGCGAGGACAGGTCACCAATCAGCCCCAGCATTTT.

This chain joins TRBV5-1 and TRBJ2-3; 7 bases align to TRBD1. Germline V gene sequence: CDR1 SGHRS, CDR2 YFSETQ. The CDR3 is 16 amino acids. V gave up 3 bases and J gave up 1 base; unmatched junction bases: 8. The CDR3 here is CASSSGPGTGTDTQYF. The CDR3 DNA sequence: TGCGCCAGCAGCTCCGGGCCCGGGACAGGCACAGATACGCAGTATTTT. Based on the CDR3 plus reference TRBV5-1 and TRBJ2-3, the full variable domain is KAGVTQTPRYLIKTRGQQVTLSCSPISGHRSVSWYQQTPGQGLQFLFEYFSETQRNKGNFPGRFSGRQFSNSRSEMNVSTLELGDSALYLCASSSGPGTGTDTQYFGPGTRLTVL.

In this sample, this clone turned up a few times. The V and J genes are TRBV6-1 and TRBJ2-1, with D possibly TRBD1 on 6 matching bases. The CDR3 sequence is 11 residues long. Germline V lookup: CDR1 MNHNS, CDR2 SASEGT. Trimming left V 5 bases short and J 8 bases short, with 7 bases between. Written as DNA, the CDR3 is TGTGCCAGCAGTTACAGGGATGAGCAGTTCTTC. This translates into CASSYRDEQFF.

The chain has TRBV5-1 and TRBJ2-1; possible D gene TRBD2, 6 bases. Trimming removed 0 bases at V and 3 bases at J, with 10 bases between. The germline V gene encodes CDR1 SGHRS and CDR2 YFSETQ. CDR3 size: 15 residues. The CDR3 sequence is CASSLVGGLYNEQFF. In DNA, the CDR3 is TGCGCCAGCAGCTTGGTGGGGGGACTCTACAATGAGCAGTTCTTC.

J is TRBJ2-7 and V is TRBV7-6; D perhaps matches TRBD2 (7 bases). V was pared by 5 bases and J by 0 bases, with 14 bases between. The CDR3 spans 15 residues. The germline gives CDR1 SGHVS, CDR2 FNYEAQ. CDR3 in amino acids: CASSHGLGGSYEQYF. The DNA for the CDR3 is TGTGCCAGCAGCCACGGACTAGGGGGCTCCTACGAGCAGTACTTC.

V usage is TRBV9 and J usage is TRBJ1-1, with D tentatively TRBD1 (5 bases). CDR1 and CDR2 from the germline V gene are SGDLS and YYNGEE. V was cut by 1 base and J by 8 bases, with 9 bases left in between. The CDR3 length is 12 residues. The CDR3 region is CASSVTGKEAFF. The CDR3 coding sequence is TGTGCCAGCAGCGTAACAGGTAAAGAAGCTTTCTTT.